These 15 T cell receptor beta chains were sequenced from one sample in a study of blood T cell repertoires in COVID-19. Sequencing used immunoSEQ multiplex PCR; TCRdb keeps in-frame clones, though not all of them. The sample carries more than 40,000 clones, 70% to 90% recorded once. The sequencing input was peripheral blood. The receptors were gathered from a man older than 75 with acute or convalescent COVID-19.

This clone was found once. CDR3 in amino acids: CASSRDREVGNTEAFF. In DNA, the CDR3 is TGTGCCAGCAGCAGGGACAGGGAGGTGGGGAACACTGAAGCTTTCTTT. V usage is TRBV6-6 and J usage is TRBJ1-1; 9 nucleotides agree with TRBD1. Trimming took 6 bases from V and 1 from J; bases not matched to a gene: 9. This CDR3 is built from 16 residues. Germline V lookup: CDR1 MNHNY, CDR2 SVGAGI (reference sequence).

This clone was recorded a few times. The J gene is TRBJ1-2, the V gene TRBV19, with unresolved D. With 3 bases removed from V and 2 bases from J, the gap between germline ends came to 13 bases. The germline CDR1 and CDR2 sequences are LNHDA and SQIVND (reference sequence). CDR3 length: 15 residues. CDR3 sequence: CASSMAFGGNYGYTF. CDR3 coding DNA: TGTGCCAGTAGTATGGCCTTCGGCGGGAACTATGGCTACACCTTC.

The genes are TRBV6-1 and TRBJ2-2; TRBD1 matches 10 bases. The CDR3 contains 17 residues. Germline V gene data show CDR1 as MNHNS and CDR2 as SASEGT. V lost 4 bases and J lost 7; bases outside the gene matches: 12. CDR3 sequence: CASSAPGQGLRGGELFF. The CDR3 nucleotides read TGTGCCAGCAGTGCCCCGGGACAGGGGCTAAGGGGCGGGGAGCTGTTTTTT.

Concerning this clone itself: This specimen includes other DNA sequences encoding the same CDR3. The chain carries TRBV7-2 and TRBJ2-2; D not resolved. V lost 2 bases, J lost 2 bases, and 6 bases lay in between. The CDR3 spans 14 residues. Germline CDR1 and CDR2: SGHTA and FQGNSA. The CDR3 loop is CASSLYRNTGELFF. Here the CDR3 DNA reads TGTGCCAGCAGCTTATACAGAAACACCGGGGAGCTGTTTTTT.

The CDR3: CASSDSLGDTEAFF. In DNA form, the CDR3 reads TGTGCCAGCTCCGACAGCCTAGGGGACACTGAAGCTTTCTTT. The chain carries TRBV18 and TRBJ1-1, with D tentatively TRBD1 (5 bases). Germline CDR1 and CDR2: KGHSH and LQKENI. The CDR3 spans 14 residues. Between the trimmed V and J ends, which lost 6 bases and 3 bases, there was a span of 14 bases.

The chain combines TRBV30 with TRBJ2-7; D is unclear. The CDR3 is 12 amino acids. Germline lookup yields CDR1 GTSNPN and CDR2 SVGIG (reference sequence). V shed 0 bases and J shed 7 bases, with 10 bases lying between them. The chain's CDR3 is CAWSVGPYEQYF. In DNA, the CDR3 is TGTGCCTGGAGTGTTGGGCCTTATGAGCAGTACTTC.

This clone has more than one count but fewer than ten. J is TRBJ1-2 and V is TRBV28; weak D call: TRBD1 (6 bases). Per the germline V gene, CDR1 is MDHEN and CDR2 is SYDVKM. This CDR3 has 13 amino acids. V shed 4 bases and J shed 2 bases, with 8 bases lying between them. CDR3: CASSSGVNYGYTF. In nucleotides, the CDR3 is TGTGCCAGCAGTTCAGGGGTAAACTATGGCTACACCTTC.

This chain links TRBV2 with TRBJ1-1; 9 bases match TRBD1. The CDR3 covers 13 residues. Trimming took 7 bases from V and 1 from J; bases not matched to a gene: 1. CDR1 SNHLY and CDR2 FYNNEI come from the germline V gene. The DNA for the CDR3 is TGTGCCAGCATGGGACAGGGGAACACTGAAGCTTTCTTT. It yields the protein CASMGQGNTEAFF.

As to this clone: One junction end disagrees with the germline gene, perhaps due to a read error. The chain uses TRBV12-3 or TRBV12-4 and TRBJ1-2; D might be TRBD1 (6 bases). The CDR3 consists of 12 residues. CDR3: CASTKEGGSGLF. CDR3 sequence (DNA): TGTGCCAGCACCAAAGAGGGGGGGAGCGGCTTATTC.

The V and J genes are TRBV5-1 and TRBJ2-5, with 11 nucleotides matching TRBD1. The germline V gene encodes CDR1 SGHRS and CDR2 YFSETQ. The length of the CDR3 is 16 residues. The J segment lost 4 bases and the V segment lost 4 bases, leaving 9 bases of the junction unmatched. CDR3 coding DNA: TGCGCCAGCAGCACCGGGACAGGGGGGTCGATAGAGACCCAGTACTTC. It is translated as CASSTGTGGSIETQYF.

The rearrangement joins TRBV5-1 to TRBJ2-2; TRBD2 matches 10 bases. The V segment lost 4 bases and the J segment 2 bases; nucleotides outside the gene matches: 5. This CDR3 is 16 amino acids long. CDR1 is SGHRS and CDR2 is YFSETQ in the germline V gene. The CDR3 nucleotides are TGCGCCAGCAGCCAGAGCGGGGGGGAAAACACCGGGGAGCTGTTTTTT. The encoded protein is CASSQSGGENTGELFF.

The V gene is TRBV6-5, the J gene TRBJ1-1; D is perhaps TRBD1 (5 bases). Germline assignment: CDR1 MNHEY and CDR2 SVGAGI. V dropped 7 bases and J dropped 4 bases, with 13 bases sitting between them. The CDR3 totals 13 residues. CDR3 in DNA: TGTGCCAGCACCAGGGCCCGAGGCACTGAAGCTTTCTTT. This gives the protein CASTRARGTEAFF.

The chain couples TRBV3-1 (or the pseudogene TRBV3-2) to TRBJ2-1; D might be TRBD1 (5 bases). The CDR3 is 13 residues long. Trimming took off 0 bases at V and 11 bases at J, with 11 bases between the two ends. Germline V CDR1 and CDR2: LGHDT, YNNKEL (reference sequence). DNA of the CDR3: TGTGCCAGCAGCCAAGAAACGGACACCAAGCAGTTCTTC. It is translated as CASSQETDTKQFF.

The CDR3 protein is CASSHKRTGVETQYF. The CDR3 region has the DNA TGTGCCAGCAGCCATAAGCGAACAGGGGTAGAGACCCAGTACTTC. V and J are TRBV3-1 (or the pseudogene TRBV3-2) and TRBJ2-5; 7 bases agree with TRBD1. Germline loops: CDR1 LGHDT, CDR2 YNNKEL (reference sequence). V dropped 3 bases and J dropped 4; count of bases not matched to a gene: 8. The CDR3 loop spans 15 amino acids.

V usage is TRBV5-1 and J usage is TRBJ2-5; TRBD1 agrees at 7 bases. Germline values: CDR1 SGHRS, CDR2 YFSETQ. CDR3 length: 13 residues. Unmatched junction bases numbered 5, after V lost 4 bases and J lost 5 bases. CDR3 residues: CASSPGQSETQYF. CDR3 DNA sequence: TGCGCCAGCAGCCCGGGACAGTCGGAGACCCAGTACTTC.